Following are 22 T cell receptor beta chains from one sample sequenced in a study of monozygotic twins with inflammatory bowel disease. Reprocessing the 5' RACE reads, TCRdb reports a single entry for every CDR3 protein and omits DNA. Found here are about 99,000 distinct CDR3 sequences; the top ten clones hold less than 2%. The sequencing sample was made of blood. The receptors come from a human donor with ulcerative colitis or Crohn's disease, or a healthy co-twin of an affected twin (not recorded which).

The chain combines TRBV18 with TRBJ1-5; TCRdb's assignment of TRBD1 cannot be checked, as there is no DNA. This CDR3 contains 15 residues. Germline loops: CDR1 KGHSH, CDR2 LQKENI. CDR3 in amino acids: CASSPLGASDQPQHF.

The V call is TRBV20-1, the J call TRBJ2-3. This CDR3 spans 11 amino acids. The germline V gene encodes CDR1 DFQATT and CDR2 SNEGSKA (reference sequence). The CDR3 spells CSAPLGDTQYF.

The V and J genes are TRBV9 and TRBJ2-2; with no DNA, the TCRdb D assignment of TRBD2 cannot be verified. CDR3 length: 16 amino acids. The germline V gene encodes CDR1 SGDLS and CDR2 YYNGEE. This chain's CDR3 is CASSVEGRTNTGELFF.

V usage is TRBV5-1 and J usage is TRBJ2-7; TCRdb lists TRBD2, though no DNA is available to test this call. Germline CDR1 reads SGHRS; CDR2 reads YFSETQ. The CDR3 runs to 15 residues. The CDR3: CASSLAGTSFYEQYF.

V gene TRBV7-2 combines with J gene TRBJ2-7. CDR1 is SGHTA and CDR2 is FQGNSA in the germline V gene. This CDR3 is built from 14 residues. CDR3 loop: CASSSTLGSYEQYF.

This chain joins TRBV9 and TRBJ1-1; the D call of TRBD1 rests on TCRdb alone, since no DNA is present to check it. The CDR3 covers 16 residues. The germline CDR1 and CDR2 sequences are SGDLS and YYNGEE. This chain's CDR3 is CASSPRLGSGFTEAFF.

This CDR3 reads CASGQGDISTDTQYF. The chain uses TRBV12-5 and TRBJ2-3; the D call from TCRdb, TRBD1, cannot be confirmed without DNA. CDR1 and CDR2 (germline): LGHNT, FRNRAP. The CDR3 has 15 amino acids.

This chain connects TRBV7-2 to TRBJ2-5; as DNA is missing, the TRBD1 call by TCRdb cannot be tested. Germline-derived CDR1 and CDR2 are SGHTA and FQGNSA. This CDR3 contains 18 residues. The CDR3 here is CASSLASTYGQGGQTQYF.

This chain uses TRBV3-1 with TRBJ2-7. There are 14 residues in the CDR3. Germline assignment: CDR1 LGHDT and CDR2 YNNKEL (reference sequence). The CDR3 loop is CASSQDFRSYEQYF.

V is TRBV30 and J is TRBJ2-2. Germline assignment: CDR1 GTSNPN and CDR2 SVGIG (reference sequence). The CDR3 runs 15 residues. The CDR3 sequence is CAWREIQGYTGELFF.

The chain's CDR3 is CASSSQTGVGNTIYF. The V gene is TRBV7-8, the J gene TRBJ1-3; with no DNA, the TCRdb D assignment of TRBD1 cannot be verified. Per germline, CDR1 SGHVS and CDR2 FQNEAQ. The CDR3 is 15 amino acids.

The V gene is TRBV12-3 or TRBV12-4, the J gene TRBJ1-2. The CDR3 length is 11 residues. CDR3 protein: CASSLSAGYTF.

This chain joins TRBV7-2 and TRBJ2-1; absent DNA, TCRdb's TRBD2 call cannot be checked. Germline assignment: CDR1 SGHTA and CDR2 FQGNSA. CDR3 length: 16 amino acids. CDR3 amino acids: CASSLGGRGGQNEQFF.

The CDR3 loop is CASSIRTSGVYNEQFF. This chain connects TRBV27 to TRBJ2-1; TCRdb designates TRBD2, a call that cannot be tested without DNA. Germline lookup yields CDR1 MNHEY and CDR2 SMNVEV (reference sequence). The CDR3 is 16 residues long.

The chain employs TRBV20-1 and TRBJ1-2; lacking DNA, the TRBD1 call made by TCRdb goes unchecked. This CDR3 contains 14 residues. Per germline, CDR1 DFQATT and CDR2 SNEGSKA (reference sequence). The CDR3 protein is CSARDWGPNYGYTF.

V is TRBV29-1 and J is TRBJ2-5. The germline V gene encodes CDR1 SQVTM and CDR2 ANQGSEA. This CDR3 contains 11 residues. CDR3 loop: CSARYQETQYF.

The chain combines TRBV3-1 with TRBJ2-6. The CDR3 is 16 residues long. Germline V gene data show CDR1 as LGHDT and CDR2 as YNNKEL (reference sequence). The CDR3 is CASSGEWGSGANVLTF.

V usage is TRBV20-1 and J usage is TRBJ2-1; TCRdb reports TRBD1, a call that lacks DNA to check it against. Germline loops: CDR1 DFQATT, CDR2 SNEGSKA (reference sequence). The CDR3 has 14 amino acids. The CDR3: CSATPRTGGNEQFF.

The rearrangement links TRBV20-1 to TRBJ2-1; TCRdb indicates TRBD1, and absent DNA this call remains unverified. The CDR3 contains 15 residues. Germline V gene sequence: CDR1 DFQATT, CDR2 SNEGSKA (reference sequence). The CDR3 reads CSARDLTVSYNEQFF.

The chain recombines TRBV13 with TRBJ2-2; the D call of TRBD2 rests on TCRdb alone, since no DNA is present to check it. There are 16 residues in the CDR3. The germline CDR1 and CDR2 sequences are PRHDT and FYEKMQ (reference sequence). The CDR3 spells CASSSLSGRRSGELFF.

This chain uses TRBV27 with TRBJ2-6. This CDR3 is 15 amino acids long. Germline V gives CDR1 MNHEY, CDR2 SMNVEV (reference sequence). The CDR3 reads CASSLMGPGANVLTF.

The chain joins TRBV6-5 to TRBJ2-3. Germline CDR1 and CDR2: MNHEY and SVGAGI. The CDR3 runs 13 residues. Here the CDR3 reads CASAFQVLDTQYF.